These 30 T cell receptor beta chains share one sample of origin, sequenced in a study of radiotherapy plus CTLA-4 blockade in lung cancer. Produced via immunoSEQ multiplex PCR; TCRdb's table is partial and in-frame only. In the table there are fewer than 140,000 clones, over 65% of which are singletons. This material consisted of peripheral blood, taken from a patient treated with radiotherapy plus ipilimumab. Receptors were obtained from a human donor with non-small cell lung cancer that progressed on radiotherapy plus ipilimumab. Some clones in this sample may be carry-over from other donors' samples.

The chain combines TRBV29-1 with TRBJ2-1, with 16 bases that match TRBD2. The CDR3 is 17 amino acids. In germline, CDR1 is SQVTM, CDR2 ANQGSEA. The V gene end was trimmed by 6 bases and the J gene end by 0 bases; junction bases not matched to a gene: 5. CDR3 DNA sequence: TGCAGCGTGGGGACTAGCGGGGGGGCTTTCTCCTACAATGAGCAGTTCTTC. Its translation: CSVGTSGGAFSYNEQFF.

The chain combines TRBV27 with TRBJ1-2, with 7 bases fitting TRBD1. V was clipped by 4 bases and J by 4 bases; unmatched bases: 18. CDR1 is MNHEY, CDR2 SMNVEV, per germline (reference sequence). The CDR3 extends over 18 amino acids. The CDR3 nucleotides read TGTGCCAGCAGTTCGAACAGGGGAACCCACACCTCGTTCTATGGCTACACCTTC. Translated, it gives CASSSNRGTHTSFYGYTF.

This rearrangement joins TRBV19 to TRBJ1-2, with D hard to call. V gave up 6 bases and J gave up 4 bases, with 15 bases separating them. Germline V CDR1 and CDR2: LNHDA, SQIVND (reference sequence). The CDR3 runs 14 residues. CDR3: CASSRQRGIYGYTF. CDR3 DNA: TGTGCCAGTAGCCGGCAACGAGGTATCTATGGCTACACCTTC.

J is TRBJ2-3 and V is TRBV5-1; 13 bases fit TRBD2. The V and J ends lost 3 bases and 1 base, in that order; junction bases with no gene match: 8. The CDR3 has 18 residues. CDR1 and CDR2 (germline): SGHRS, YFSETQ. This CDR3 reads CASSYGGLAGYGTDTQYF. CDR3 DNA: TGCGCCAGCAGCTACGGGGGACTAGCGGGGTATGGCACAGATACGCAGTATTTT.

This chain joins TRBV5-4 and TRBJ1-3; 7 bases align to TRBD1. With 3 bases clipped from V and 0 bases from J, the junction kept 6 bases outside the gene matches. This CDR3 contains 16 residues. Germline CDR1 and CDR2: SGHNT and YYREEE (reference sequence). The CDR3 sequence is CASSSTGVVSGNTIYF. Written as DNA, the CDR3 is TGTGCCAGCAGCTCAACAGGGGTCGTCTCTGGAAACACCATATATTTT. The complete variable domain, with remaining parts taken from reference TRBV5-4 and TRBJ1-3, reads ETGVTQSPTHLIKTRGQQVTLRCSSQSGHNTVSWYQQALGQGPQFIFQYYREEENGRGNFPPRFSGLQFPNYSSELNVNALELDDSALYLCASSSTGVVSGNTIYFGEGSWLTVV.

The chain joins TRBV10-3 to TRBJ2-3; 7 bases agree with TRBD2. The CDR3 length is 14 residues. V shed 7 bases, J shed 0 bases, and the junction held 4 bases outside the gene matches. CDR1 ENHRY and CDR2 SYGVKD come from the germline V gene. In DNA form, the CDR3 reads TGTGCCATCAATCGGGGGGTAAGCACAGATACGCAGTATTTT. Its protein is CAINRGVSTDTQYF.

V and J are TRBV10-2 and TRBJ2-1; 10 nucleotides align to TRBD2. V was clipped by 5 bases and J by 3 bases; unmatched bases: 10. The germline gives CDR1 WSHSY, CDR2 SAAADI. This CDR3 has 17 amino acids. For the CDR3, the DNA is TGCGCCAGCAGTCTTAACTTAGCGGGGGGCCTCTACAATGAGCAGTTCTTC. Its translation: CASSLNLAGGLYNEQFF.

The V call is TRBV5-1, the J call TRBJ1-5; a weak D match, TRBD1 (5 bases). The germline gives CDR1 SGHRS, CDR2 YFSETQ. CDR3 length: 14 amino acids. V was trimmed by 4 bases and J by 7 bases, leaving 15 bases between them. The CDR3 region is CASSPQGTAQPQHF. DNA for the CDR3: TGCGCCAGCAGCCCTCAGGGTACCGCGCAGCCCCAGCATTTT.

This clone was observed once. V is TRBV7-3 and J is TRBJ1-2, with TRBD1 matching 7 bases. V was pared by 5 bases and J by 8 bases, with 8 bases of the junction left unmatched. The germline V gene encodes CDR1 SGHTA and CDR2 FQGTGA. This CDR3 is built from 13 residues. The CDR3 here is CASSATGSLGYTF. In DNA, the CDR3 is TGTGCCAGCAGCGCGACAGGGAGTCTCGGCTACACCTTC.

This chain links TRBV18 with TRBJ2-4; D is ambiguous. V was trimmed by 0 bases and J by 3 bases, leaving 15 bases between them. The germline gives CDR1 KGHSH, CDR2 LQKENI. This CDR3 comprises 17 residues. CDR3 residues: CASSPPNVSPNKNIQYF. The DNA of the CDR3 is TGTGCCAGCTCACCACCGAATGTGTCCCCGAACAAAAACATTCAGTACTTC.

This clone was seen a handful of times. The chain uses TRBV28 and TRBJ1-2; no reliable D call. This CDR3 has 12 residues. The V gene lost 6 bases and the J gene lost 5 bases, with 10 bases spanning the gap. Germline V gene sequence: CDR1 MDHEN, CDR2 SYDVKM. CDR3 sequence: CASSYGIYGYTF. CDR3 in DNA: TGTGCCAGCAGCTATGGGATTTATGGCTACACCTTC.

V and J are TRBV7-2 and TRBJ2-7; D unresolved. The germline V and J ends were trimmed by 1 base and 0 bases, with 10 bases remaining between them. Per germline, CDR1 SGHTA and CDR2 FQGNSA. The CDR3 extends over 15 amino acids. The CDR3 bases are TGTGCCAGCAGCTTAGTAGGGCGGTCCTCCTACGAGCAGTACTTC. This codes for CASSLVGRSSYEQYF.

CDR3 DNA: TGTGCCAGCAGCCGATGGGGGGGAGCCTATGGCTACACCTTC. This encodes CASSRWGGAYGYTF. The rearrangement links TRBV5-6 to TRBJ1-2, with D perhaps matching TRBD1 (5 bases). V was shortened by 4 bases and J by 4 bases, with 14 bases between the two germline ends. Germline values: CDR1 SGHDT, CDR2 YYEEEE. This CDR3 region has 14 residues. The full variable domain, with the rest looked up from reference TRBV5-6 and TRBJ1-2, is DAGVTQSPTHLIKTRGQQVTLRCSPKSGHDTVSWYQQALGQGPQFIFQYYEEEERQRGNFPDRFSGHQFPNYSSELNVNALLLGDSALYLCASSRWGGAYGYTFGSGTRLTVV.

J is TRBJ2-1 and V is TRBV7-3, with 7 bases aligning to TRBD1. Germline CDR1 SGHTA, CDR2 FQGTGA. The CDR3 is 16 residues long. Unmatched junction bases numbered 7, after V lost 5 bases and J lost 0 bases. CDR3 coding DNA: TGTGCCAGCAGCCTGGGACCAGGGGGCTCCTACAATGAGCAGTTCTTC. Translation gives CASSLGPGGSYNEQFF. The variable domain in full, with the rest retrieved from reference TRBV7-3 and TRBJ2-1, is GAGVSQTPSNKVTEKGKYVELRCDPISGHTALYWYRQSLGQGPEFLIYFQGTGAADDSGLPNDRFFAVRPEGSVSTLKIQRTERGDSAVYLCASSLGPGGSYNEQFFGPGTRLTVL.

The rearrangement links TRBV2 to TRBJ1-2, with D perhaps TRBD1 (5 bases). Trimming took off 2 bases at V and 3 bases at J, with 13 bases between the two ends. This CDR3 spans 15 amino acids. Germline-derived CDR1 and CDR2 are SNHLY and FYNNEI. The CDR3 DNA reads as TGTGCCAGCAGTGAACCCCGGGTGACAGACTATGGCTACACCTTC. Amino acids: CASSEPRVTDYGYTF.

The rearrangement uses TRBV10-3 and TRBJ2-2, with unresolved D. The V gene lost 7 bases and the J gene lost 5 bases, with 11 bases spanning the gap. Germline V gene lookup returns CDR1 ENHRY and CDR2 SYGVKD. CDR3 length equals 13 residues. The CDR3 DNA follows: TGTGCCATCAAAAGGGAAGGGACCGGGGAGCTGTTTTTT. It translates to CAIKREGTGELFF.

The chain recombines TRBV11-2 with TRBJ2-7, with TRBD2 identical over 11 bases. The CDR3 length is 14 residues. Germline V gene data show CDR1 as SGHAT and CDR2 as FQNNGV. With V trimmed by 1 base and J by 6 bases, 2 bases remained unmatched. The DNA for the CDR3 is TGTGCCAGCAGCTTAGCTAGCGGGGGGCTCGAGCAGTACTTC. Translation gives CASSLASGGLEQYF.

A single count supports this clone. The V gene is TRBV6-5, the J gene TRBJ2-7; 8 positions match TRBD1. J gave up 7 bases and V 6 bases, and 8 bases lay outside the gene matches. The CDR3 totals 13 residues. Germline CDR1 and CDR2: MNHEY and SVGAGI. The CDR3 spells CASRGTGQGEQYF. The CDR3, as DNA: TGTGCCAGCAGGGGGACAGGTCAGGGGGAGCAGTACTTC.

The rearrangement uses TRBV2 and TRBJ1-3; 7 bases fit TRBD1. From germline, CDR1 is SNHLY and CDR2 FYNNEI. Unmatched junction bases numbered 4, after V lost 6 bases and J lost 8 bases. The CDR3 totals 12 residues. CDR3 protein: CASRNRGYTIYF. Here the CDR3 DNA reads TGTGCCAGCAGGAACAGGGGATACACCATATATTTT.

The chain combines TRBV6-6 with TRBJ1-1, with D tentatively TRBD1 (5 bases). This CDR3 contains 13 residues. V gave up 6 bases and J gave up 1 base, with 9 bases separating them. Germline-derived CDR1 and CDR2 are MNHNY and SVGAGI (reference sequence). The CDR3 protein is CASRFTGNTEAFF. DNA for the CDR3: TGTGCCAGCAGGTTTACAGGGAACACTGAAGCTTTCTTT.

CDR3 residues: CASLPRAANHPNYGYTF. As DNA, the CDR3 is TGCGCCAGCCTTCCCCGGGCCGCTAACCACCCCAACTATGGCTACACCTTC. The V and J genes are TRBV5-1 and TRBJ1-2; no definite D call. The CDR3 covers 17 residues. Per the germline V gene, CDR1 is SGHRS and CDR2 is YFSETQ. The ends were cut back, 7 bases at V and 2 bases at J, with 24 bases in the middle.

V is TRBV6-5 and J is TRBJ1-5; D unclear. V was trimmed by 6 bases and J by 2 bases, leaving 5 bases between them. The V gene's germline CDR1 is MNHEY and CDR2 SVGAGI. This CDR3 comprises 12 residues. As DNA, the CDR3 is TGTGCCAGCAGGATGGGCAATCAGCCCCAGCATTTT. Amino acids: CASRMGNQPQHF.

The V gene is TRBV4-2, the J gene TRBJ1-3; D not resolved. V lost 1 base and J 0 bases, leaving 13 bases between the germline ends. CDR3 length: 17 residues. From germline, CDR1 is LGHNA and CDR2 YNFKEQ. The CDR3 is CASSQGGGFNSGNTIYF. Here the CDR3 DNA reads TGTGCCAGCAGCCAAGGGGGTGGGTTTAACTCTGGAAACACCATATATTTT.

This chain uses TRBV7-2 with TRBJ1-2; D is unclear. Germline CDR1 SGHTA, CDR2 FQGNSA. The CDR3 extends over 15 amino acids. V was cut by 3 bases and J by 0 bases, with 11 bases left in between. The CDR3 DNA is TGTGCCAGCAGCTTTGACGGAACTCCTAACTATGGCTACACCTTC. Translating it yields CASSFDGTPNYGYTF.

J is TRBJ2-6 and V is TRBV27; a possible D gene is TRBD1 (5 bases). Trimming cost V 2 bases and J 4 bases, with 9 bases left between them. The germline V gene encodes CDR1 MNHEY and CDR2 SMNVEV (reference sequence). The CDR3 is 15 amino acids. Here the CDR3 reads CASSLLGLGANVLTF. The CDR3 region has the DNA TGTGCCAGCAGTTTACTGGGGCTCGGGGCCAACGTCCTGACTTTC.

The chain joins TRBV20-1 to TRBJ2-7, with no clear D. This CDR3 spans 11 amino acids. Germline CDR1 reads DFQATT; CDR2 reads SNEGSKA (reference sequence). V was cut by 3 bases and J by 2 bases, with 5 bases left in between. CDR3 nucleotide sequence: TGCAGTGCTAGTCTTGCCTACGAGCAGTACTTC. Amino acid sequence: CSASLAYEQYF.

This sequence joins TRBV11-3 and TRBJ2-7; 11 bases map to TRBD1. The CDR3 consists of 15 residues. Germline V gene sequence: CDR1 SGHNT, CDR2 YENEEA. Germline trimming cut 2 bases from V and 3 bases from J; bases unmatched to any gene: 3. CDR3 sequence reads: CASSLSGTGGYEQYF. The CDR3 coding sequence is TGTGCCAGCAGCTTAAGCGGGACAGGGGGCTACGAGCAGTACTTC.

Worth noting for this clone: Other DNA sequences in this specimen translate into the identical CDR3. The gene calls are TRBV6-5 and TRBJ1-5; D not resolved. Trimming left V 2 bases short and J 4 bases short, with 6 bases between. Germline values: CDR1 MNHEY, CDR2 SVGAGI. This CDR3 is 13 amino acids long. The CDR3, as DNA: TGTGCCAGCAGTTACGGAAGAAATCAGCCCCAGCATTTT. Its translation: CASSYGRNQPQHF.

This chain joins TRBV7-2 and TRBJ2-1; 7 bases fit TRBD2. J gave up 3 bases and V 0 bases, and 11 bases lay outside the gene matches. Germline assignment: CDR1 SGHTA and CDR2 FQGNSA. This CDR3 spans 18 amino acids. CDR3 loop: CASSLASRWGGYYNEQFF. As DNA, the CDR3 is TGTGCCAGCAGCTTAGCGTCGCGGTGGGGGGGATACTACAATGAGCAGTTCTTC.

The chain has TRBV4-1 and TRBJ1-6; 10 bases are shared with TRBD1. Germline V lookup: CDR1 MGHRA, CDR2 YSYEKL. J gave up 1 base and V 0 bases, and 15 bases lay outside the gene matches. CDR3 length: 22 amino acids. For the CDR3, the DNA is TGCGCCAGCAGCCAAGATGGGGCCTTAGGGACAGGGGTTTTGTCCTATAATTCACCCCTCCACTTT. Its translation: CASSQDGALGTGVLSYNSPLHF.